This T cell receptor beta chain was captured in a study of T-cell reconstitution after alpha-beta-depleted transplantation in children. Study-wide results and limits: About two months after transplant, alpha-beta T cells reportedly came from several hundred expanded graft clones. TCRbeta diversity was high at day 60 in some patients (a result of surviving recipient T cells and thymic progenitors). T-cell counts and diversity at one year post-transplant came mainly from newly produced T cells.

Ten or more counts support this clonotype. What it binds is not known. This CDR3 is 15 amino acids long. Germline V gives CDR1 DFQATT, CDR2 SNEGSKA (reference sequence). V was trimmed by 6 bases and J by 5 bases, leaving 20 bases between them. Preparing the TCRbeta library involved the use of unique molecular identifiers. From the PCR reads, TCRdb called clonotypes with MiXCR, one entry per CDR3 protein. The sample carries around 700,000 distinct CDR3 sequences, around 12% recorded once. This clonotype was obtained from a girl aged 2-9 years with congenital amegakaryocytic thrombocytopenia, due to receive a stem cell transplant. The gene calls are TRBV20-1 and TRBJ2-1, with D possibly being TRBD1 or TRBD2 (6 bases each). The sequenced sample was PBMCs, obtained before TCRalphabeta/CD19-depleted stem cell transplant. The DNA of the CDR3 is TGCAGTGCAACCTCGACCGGGGGCAGAAACAATGAGCAGTTCTTC. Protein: CSATSTGGRNNEQFF.